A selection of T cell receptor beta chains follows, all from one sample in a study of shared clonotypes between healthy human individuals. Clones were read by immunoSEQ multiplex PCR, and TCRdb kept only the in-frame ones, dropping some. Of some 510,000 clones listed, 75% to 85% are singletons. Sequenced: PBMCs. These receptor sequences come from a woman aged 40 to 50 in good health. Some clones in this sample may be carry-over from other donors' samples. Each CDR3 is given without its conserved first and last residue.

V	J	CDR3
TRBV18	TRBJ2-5	ASSPPGQEETQY
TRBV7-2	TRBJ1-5	ASSIVSNQPQH
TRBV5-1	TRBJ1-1	ASSLLPGPKNTEAF
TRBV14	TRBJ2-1	ASSQGLAGGNEQF
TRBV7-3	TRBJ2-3	ASSPIGPRDTQY
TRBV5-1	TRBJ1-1	ASSWNQGGTEAF
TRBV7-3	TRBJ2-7	ASSLTGTSGLIEQY
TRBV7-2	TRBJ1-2	ASSLAGRTTHGYT
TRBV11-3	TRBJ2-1	ASSLEGAGVNEQF
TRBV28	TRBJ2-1	ASSSQREGLGSGQF
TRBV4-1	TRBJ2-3	ASSGLAGAADHLN
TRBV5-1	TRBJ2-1	ASSPGLSYNEQF
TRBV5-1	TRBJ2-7	ASTNPTSSSYEQY